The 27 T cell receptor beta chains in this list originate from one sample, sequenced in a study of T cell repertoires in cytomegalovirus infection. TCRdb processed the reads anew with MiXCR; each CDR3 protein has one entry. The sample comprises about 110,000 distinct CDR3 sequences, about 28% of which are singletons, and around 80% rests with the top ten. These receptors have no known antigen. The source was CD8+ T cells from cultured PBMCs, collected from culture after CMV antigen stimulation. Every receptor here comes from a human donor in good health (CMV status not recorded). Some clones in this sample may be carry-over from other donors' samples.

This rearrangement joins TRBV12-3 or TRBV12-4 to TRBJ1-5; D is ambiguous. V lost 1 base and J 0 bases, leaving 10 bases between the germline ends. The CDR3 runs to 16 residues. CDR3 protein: CASSLGARHSNQPQHF. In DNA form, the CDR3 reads TGTGCCAGCAGTTTAGGGGCCAGGCATAGCAATCAGCCCCAGCATTTT.

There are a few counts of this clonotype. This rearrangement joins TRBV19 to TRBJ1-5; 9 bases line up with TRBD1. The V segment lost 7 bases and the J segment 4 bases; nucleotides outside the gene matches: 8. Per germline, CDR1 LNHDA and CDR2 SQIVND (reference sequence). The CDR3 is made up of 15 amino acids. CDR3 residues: CASTLLGTGNQPQHF. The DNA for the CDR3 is TGTGCCAGTACCCTCCTGGGGACAGGGAATCAGCCCCAGCATTTT.

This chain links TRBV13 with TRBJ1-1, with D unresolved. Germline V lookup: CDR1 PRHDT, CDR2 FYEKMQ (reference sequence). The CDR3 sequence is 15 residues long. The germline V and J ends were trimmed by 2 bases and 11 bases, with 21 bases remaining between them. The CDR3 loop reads CASSLKMGAKRGAFF. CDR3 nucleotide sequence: TGTGCCAGCAGCTTAAAAATGGGAGCTAAACGAGGGGCTTTCTTT. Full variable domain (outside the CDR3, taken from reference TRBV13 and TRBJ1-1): AAGVIQSPRHLIKEKRETATLKCYPIPRHDTVYWYQQGPGQDPQFLISFYEKMQSDKGSIPDRFSAQQFSDYHSELNMSSLELGDSALYFCASSLKMGAKRGAFFGQGTRLTVV.

The CDR3 loop is CASMAEPFPSYEQYF. The CDR3 nucleotides read TGTGCCAGTATGGCGGAGCCTTTTCCATCCTACGAGCAGTACTTC. The V gene is TRBV27, the J gene TRBJ2-7; D not certain. Trimming removed 9 bases at V and 1 base at J, with 19 bases between. Germline assignment: CDR1 MNHEY and CDR2 SMNVEV (reference sequence). The CDR3 has 15 residues.

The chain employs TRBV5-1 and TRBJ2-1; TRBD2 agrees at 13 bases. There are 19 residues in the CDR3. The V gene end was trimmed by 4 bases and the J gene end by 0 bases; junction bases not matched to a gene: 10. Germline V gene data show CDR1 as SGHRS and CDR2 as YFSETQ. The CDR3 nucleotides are TGCGCCAGCAGCACCGGACTAGCGGGGGCCCTAAGCTCCTACAATGAGCAGTTCTTC. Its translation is CASSTGLAGALSSYNEQFF.

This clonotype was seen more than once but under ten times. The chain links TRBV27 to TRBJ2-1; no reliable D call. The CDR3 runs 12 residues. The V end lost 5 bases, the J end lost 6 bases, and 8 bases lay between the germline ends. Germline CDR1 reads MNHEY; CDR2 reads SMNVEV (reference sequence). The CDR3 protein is CASSPLGNEQFF. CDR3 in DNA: TGTGCCAGCAGTCCCCTTGGCAATGAGCAGTTCTTC.

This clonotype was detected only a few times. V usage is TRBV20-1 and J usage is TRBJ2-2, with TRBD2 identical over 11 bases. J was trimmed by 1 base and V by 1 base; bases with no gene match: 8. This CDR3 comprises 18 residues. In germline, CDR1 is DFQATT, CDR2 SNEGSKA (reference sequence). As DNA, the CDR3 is TGCAGTGCTAGAGGGCGGCTAGCGGGGGGCTTGAACACCGGGGAGCTGTTTTTT. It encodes CSARGRLAGGLNTGELFF.

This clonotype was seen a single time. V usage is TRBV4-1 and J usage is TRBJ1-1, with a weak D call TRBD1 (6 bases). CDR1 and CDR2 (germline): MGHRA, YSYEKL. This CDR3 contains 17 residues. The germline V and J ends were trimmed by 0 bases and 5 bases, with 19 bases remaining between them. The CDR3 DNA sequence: TGCGCCAGCAGCCAAGATAGGGGGACATCCCCAACTACTGAAGCTTTCTTT. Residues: CASSQDRGTSPTTEAFF.

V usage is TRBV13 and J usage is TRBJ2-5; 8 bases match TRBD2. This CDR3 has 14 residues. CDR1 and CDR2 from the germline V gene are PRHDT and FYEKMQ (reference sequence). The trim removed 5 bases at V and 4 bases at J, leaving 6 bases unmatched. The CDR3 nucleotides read TGTGCCAGCAGCCCTGAGCGGGGGTTAGAGACCCAGTACTTC. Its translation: CASSPERGLETQYF.

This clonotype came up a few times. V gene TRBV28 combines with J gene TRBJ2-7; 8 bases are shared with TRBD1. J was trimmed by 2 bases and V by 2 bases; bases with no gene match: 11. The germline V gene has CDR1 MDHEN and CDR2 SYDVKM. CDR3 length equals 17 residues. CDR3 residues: CASSLPEQGDSPYEQYF. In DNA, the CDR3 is TGTGCCAGCAGTTTACCGGAACAGGGGGACAGCCCCTACGAGCAGTACTTC.

Here the CDR3 reads CASAPPQYSSGTGDYSGNTIYF. The DNA for the CDR3 is TGTGCCAGTGCACCTCCCCAGTATAGCTCCGGGACAGGGGACTACTCTGGAAACACCATATATTTT. The V call is TRBV19, the J call TRBJ1-3, with 10 bases aligning to TRBD1. CDR3 length equals 22 residues. Losses at the gene ends were 8 bases for V and 0 bases for J; bases not matched to a gene: 25. Germline values: CDR1 LNHDA, CDR2 SQIVND (reference sequence).

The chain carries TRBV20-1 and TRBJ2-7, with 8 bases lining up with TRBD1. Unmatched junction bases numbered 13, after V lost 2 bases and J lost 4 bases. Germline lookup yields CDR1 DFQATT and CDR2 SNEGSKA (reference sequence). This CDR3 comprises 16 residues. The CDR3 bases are TGCAGTGCTAGAAACAAGGCCGGGACAGGCTCGTACGAGCAGTACTTC. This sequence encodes CSARNKAGTGSYEQYF.

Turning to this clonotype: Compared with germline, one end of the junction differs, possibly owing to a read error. CDR3 DNA: TGTACCAGCAGTCCCTGGCTAGCGGGTCGGCTTGAGCAGTACTTC. Its translation: CTSSPWLAGRLEQYF. This rearrangement joins TRBV6-5 to TRBJ2-7, with 8 bases identical to TRBD2. CDR3 length equals 15 residues. Germline V gene data show CDR1 as MNHEY and CDR2 as SVGAGI.

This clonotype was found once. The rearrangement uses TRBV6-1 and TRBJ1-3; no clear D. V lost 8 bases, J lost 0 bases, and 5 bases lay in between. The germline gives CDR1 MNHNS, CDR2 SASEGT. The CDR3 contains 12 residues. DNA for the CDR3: TGTGCCAGCGCGAGCTCTGGAAACACCATATATTTT. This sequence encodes CASASSGNTIYF.

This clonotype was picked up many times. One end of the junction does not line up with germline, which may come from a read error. The CDR3 region is CASSLDDGTGWRDPYAQYF. Here the CDR3 DNA reads TGTGCCAGCAGCTTAGATGATGGGACAGGGTGGAGGGACCCTTACGCGCAGTACTTC. The chain recombines TRBV7-2 with TRBJ2-7; 9 bases are shared with TRBD1. This CDR3 spans 19 amino acids. Germline V gene data show CDR1 as SGHTA and CDR2 as FQGNSA.

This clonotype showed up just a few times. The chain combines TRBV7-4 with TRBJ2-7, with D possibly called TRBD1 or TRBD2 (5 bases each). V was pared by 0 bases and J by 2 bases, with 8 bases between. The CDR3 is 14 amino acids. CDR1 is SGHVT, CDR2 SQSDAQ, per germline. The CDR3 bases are TGTGCCAGCAGCTTAGCCGGGACGGCCTACGAGCAGTACTTC. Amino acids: CASSLAGTAYEQYF. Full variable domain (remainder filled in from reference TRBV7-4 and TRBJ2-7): GAGVSQSPRYKVAKRGRDVALRCDSISGHVTLYWYRQTLGQGSEVLTYSQSDAQRDKSGRPSGRFSAERPERSVSTLKIQRTEQGDSAVYLCASSLAGTAYEQYFGPGTRLTVT.

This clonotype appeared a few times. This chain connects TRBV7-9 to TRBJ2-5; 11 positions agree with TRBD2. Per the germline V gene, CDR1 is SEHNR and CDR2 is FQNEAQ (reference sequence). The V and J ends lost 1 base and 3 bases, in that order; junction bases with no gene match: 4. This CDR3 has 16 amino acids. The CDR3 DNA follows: TGTGCCAGCAGCTTAGGCCTAGCGGGGGGCAAAGAGACCCAGTACTTC. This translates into CASSLGLAGGKETQYF.

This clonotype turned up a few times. CDR3: CSASGQGDQETQYF. DNA for the CDR3: TGCAGTGCTAGCGGGCAGGGCGACCAAGAGACCCAGTACTTC. The V call is TRBV20-1, the J call TRBJ2-5; tentative D call: TRBD1 (5 bases). Between the trimmed V and J ends, which lost 3 bases and 0 bases, there was a span of 11 bases. Germline lookup yields CDR1 DFQATT and CDR2 SNEGSKA (reference sequence). The CDR3 extends over 14 amino acids.

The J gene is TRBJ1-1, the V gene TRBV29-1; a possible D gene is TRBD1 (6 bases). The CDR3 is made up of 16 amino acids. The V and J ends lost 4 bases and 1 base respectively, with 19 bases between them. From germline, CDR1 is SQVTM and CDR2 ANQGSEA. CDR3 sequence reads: CSVGPISTGWNTEAFF. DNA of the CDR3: TGCAGCGTTGGCCCCATTTCGACAGGATGGAACACTGAAGCTTTCTTT.

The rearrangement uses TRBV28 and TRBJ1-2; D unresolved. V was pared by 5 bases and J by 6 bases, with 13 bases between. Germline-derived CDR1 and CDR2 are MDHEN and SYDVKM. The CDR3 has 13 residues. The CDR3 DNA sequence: TGTGCCAGCAGTCCCCCTTTTCTTGATGGCTACACCTTC. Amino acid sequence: CASSPPFLDGYTF.

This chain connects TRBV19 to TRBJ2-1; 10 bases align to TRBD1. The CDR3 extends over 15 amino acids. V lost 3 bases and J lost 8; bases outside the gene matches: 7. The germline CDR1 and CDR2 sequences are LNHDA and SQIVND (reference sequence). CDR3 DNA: TGTGCCAGTAGTATCTTCGGGACAGGGGTTTATGAGCAGTTCTTC. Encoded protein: CASSIFGTGVYEQFF.

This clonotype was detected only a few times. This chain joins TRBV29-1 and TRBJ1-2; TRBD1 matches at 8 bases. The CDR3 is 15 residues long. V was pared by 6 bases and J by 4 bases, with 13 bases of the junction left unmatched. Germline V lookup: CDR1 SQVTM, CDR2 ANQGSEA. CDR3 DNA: TGCAGCGTGGGGACAGGTGGAGATTGGTCCTATGGCTACACCTTC. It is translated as CSVGTGGDWSYGYTF.

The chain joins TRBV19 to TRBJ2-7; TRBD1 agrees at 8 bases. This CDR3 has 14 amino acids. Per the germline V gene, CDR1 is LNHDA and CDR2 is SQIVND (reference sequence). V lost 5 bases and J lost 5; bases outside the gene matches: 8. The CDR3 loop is CASSPYQGANEQYF. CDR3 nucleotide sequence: TGTGCCAGTAGTCCCTACCAGGGGGCCAACGAGCAGTACTTC.

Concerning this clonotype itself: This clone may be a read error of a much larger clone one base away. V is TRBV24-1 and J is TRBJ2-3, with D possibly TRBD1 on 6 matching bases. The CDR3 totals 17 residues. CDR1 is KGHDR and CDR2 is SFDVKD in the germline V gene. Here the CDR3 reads CATNDFTQGGDTDTQYF. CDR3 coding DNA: TGTGCCACCAATGATTTCACACAGGGTGGGGACACAGATACGCAGTATTTT.

The DNA for the CDR3 is TGTGCCAGCAGCTTCGGGACAGCTGAAGCTTTCTTT. The encoded protein is CASSFGTAEAFF. The chain carries TRBV7-2 and TRBJ1-1; 7 nucleotides match TRBD1. The CDR3 totals 12 residues. Germline CDR1 and CDR2: SGHTA and FQGNSA. Trimming took 3 bases from V and 6 from J; bases not matched to a gene: 1.

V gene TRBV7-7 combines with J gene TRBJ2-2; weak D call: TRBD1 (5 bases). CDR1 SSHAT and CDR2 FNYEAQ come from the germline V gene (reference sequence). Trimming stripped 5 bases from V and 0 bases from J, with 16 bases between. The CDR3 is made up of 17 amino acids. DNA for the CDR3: TGTGCCAGCAGCGCCTATAAAGGGGTTGCGAACACCGGGGAGCTGTTTTTT. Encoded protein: CASSAYKGVANTGELFF.

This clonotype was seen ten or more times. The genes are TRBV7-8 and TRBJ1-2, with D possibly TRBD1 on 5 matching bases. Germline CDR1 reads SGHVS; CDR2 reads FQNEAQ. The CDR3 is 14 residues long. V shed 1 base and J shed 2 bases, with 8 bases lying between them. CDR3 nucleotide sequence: TGTGCCAGCAGCTTAGTCGGGGCGAACTATGGCTACACCTTC. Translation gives CASSLVGANYGYTF.